This record looks at one T cell receptor (beta chain) sequence and its context. The junction shows a germline mismatch at one end, possibly a read error. The data originate from a study of CD8+CD57+ T cells in acquired aplastic anemia. The CDR3 has 14 residues. Germline-derived CDR1 and CDR2 are SGHRS and YFSETQ. Researchers used genomic DNA as the template to profile TCR beta VDJ and CDR3. TCRdb redid the calling of the reads with MiXCR, one entry per CDR3 protein. The sample has roughly 200,000 distinct CDR3 sequences, 61% seen once; the top ten hold roughly 29%. The genes are TRBV5-1 and TRBJ2-2; D possibly corresponds to TRBD2 (5 bases). The clonotype comes from a human donor in good health. Specimen: sorted CD4+, CD8+, or CD8+CD57+ T cells (not recorded which) from PBMCs. CDR3 protein: CASSFLTAAGELFF. The DNA for the CDR3 is TGTGCCAGCAGCTTCCTTACGGCCGCCGGGGAGTTGTTTTTT.